Following are 4 T cell receptor beta chains from one sample sequenced in a study of T-cell reconstitution after alpha-beta-depleted transplantation in children. A TCRbeta library incorporating unique molecular identifiers was prepared. One entry per CDR3 protein, called by TCRdb with MiXCR from the PCR reads. The table lists 200,000 to 250,000 distinct CDR3 sequences, approximately 12% of them singletons, with roughly 2.6% in the top ten. The source material was PBMCs from the stem cell graft donor, sampled from the stem cell graft. The receptors were gathered from a human donor who donated a stem cell graft to a child with acute lymphoblastic leukemia.

This clonotype came up many times. This chain joins TRBV4-3 and TRBJ2-3; weak D call: TRBD2 (5 bases). Trimming removed 0 bases from V and 2 bases from J, with 9 bases in between. Germline V gives CDR1 LGHNA, CDR2 YSLEER. The CDR3 is 15 residues long. The CDR3: CASSQDRGNTDTQYF. The CDR3, as DNA: TGCGCCAGCAGCCAAGATCGGGGTAACACAGATACGCAGTATTTT.

Many counts were recorded for this clonotype. The chain uses TRBV11-2 and TRBJ1-6; 7 positions match TRBD1. Losses at the gene ends were 3 bases for V and 0 bases for J; bases not matched to a gene: 8. The CDR3 sequence is 18 residues long. The germline CDR1 and CDR2 sequences are SGHAT and FQNNGV. CDR3 in amino acids: CASSFDRVEGSYNSPLHF. CDR3 DNA sequence: TGTGCCAGCAGCTTTGACAGGGTCGAGGGCTCCTATAATTCACCCCTCCACTTT.

This sequence joins TRBV5-6 and TRBJ2-7; 9 bases match TRBD1. The CDR3 runs 18 residues. Trimming removed 4 bases from V and 4 bases from J; junction bases left unmatched: 18. Germline values: CDR1 SGHDT, CDR2 YYEEEE. The CDR3 nucleotides read TGTGCCAGCAGCCCTACCGGGGGGACAGGGAGCAAGTCGTACGAGCAGTACTTC. Protein: CASSPTGGTGSKSYEQYF.

This clonotype was picked up many times. The chain has TRBV9 and TRBJ2-2, with D hard to call. V lost 6 bases to trimming and J lost 4 bases, with 10 bases between them. CDR1 and CDR2 from the germline V gene are SGDLS and YYNGEE. The CDR3 has 13 amino acids. The CDR3: CASTQEPTGELFF. CDR3 sequence (DNA): TGTGCCAGCACGCAGGAACCCACCGGGGAGCTGTTTTTT.